This T cell receptor beta chain was sequenced for a study of T cells in Graves' hyperthyroidism and ophthalmopathy. Amplification yielded TCR beta CDR3 regions, with RNA transcripts as the source. In the first-round RT-PCR of the TCR CDR3, the HTBI primer set was used. MiXCR was run by TCRdb on the multiplex PCR reads, yielding one entry per CDR3 protein. This table has approximately 330,000 distinct CDR3 sequences, about 18% appearing once. Disease duration under 2 months; hyperthyroidism patients were aged 18 to 65. PBMCs stemmed from less than 13 ml fresh peripheral blood. CDR1 GTSNPN and CDR2 SVGIG come from the germline V gene (reference sequence). V gave up 4 bases and J gave up 4 bases, with 10 bases separating them. The CDR3 runs 13 residues. This clonotype was detected a few times. Its specificity is unknown. Findings and caveats of the study: The majority of expanded thyroid clonotypes above 0.001 also appeared in blood. Ophthalmopathy prediction by the model preceded onset by a median approximately 6.9 months.

The sample was blood. The clonotype was recovered from a woman between 45 and 65 years old with Graves' hyperthyroidism. The chain carries TRBV30 and TRBJ1-4, with TRBD1 as a possible D gene (5 bases). CDR3 coding DNA: TGTGCCTGGACGGCCCAGGGTAATGAAAAACTGTTTTTT. Translating gives CAWTAQGNEKLFF. Using reference TRBV30 and TRBJ1-4 for the parts outside the CDR3, the full variable domain is SQTIHQWPATLVQPVGSPLSLECTVEGTSNPNLYWYRQAAGRGLQLLFYSVGIGQISSEVPQNLSASRPQDRQFILSSKKLLLSDSGFYLCAWTAQGNEKLFFGSGTQLSVL.